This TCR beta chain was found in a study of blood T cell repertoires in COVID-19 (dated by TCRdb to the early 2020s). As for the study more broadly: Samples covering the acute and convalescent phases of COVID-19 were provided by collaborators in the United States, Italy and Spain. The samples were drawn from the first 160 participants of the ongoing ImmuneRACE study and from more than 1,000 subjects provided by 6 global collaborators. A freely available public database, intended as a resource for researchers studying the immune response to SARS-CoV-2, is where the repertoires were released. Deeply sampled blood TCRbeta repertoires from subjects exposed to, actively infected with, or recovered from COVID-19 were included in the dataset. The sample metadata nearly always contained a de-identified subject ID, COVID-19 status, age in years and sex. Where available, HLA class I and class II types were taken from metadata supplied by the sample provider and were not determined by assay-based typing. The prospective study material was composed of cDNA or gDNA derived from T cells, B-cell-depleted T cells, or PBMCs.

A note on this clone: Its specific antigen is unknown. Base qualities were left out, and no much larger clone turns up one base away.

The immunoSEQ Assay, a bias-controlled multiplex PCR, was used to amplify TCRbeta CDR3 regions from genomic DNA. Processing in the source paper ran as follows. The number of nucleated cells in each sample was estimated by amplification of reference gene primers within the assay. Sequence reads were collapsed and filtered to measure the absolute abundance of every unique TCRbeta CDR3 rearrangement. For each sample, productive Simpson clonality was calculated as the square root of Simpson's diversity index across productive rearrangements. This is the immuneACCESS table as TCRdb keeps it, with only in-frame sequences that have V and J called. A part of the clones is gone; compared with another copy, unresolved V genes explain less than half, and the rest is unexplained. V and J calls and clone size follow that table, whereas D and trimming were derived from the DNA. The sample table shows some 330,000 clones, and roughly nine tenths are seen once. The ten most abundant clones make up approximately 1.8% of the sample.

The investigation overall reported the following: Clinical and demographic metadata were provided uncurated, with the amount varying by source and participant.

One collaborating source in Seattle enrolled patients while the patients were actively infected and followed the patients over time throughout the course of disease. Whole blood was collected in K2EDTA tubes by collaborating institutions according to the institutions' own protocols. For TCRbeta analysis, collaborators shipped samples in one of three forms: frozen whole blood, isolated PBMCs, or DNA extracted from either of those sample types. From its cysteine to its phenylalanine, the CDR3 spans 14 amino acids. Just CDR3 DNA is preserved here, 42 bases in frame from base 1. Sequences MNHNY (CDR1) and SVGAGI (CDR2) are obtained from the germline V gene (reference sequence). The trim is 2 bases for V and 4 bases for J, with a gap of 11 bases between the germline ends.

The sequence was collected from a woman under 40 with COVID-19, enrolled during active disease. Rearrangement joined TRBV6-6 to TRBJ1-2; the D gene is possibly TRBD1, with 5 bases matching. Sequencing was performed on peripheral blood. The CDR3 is CASSYDDSAYGYTF. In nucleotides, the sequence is TGTGCCAGCAGTTACGACGACAGTGCCTATGGCTACACCTTC.